This T cell receptor (beta chain) was identified in a study of shared clonotypes between healthy human individuals. Study summary: Used for every donor were three CD4 naive, three CD4 memory, two CD8 naive and one CD8 memory plate.

Data came from immunoSEQ multiplex PCR; TCRdb stores just in-frame clones and leaves some out. Of around 700,000 clones in the sample, 55% to 85% were seen once. The CDR3 runs 18 residues. The trim removed 5 bases at V and 0 bases at J, leaving 6 bases unmatched. Germline lookup yields CDR1 SGHAT and CDR2 FQNNGV. The sample comprised memory CD4+ T cells sorted from blood. Described subset: CD45RA-negative fraction. This clonotype originated in a woman aged 25 to 45 in good health. The rearrangement joins TRBV11-2 to TRBJ2-6, with 11 nucleotides matching TRBD2. CDR3 sequence: CASSTRLAGPSGANVLTF. The CDR3 DNA is TGTGCCAGCAGCACAAGACTAGCGGGACCCTCTGGGGCCAACGTCCTGACTTTC.